These 21 T cell receptor beta chains came from one sample sequenced in a study of metastatic and nonmetastatic thyroid tumors. Patients were all untreated before their thyroid surgery. TCRdb reprocessed the PCR reads using MiXCR. The table lists about 25,000 clones, around 13% of them singletons. Sequencing was done on a sample of blood. These receptors originate from a female donor with papillary thyroid cancer or a benign thyroid nodule (not recorded which). Some clones in this sample may be carry-over from other donors' samples.

This clone has ten or more counts. V and J are TRBV7-6 and TRBJ2-2; 11 nucleotides line up with TRBD2. This CDR3 comprises 17 residues. Germline-derived CDR1 and CDR2 are SGHVS and FNYEAQ. V was pared by 2 bases and J by 3 bases, with 5 bases of the junction left unmatched. DNA for the CDR3: TGTGCCAGCAGCTTAACTAGCGGGAGTTGGGACACCGGGGAGCTGTTTTTT. Protein product: CASSLTSGSWDTGELFF.

The sample holds many counts of this clone. The V gene is TRBV20-1, the J gene TRBJ1-1, with D perhaps TRBD1 (5 bases). V was pared by 5 bases and J by 3 bases, with 19 bases between. CDR1 and CDR2 (germline): DFQATT, SNEGSKA (reference sequence). This CDR3 contains 15 residues. The CDR3 sequence is CSAPSRDGGYTEAFF. CDR3 DNA sequence: TGCAGTGCTCCCAGTCGGGACGGTGGGTACACTGAAGCTTTCTTT.

This clone occurred many times. This chain connects TRBV7-9 to TRBJ1-5; D gene ambiguous. Trimming took 1 base from V and 3 from J, leaving 4 bases between them. The length of the CDR3 is 13 residues. CDR1 is SEHNR, CDR2 FQNEAQ, per germline (reference sequence). This CDR3 is CASSLGNNQPQHF. In nucleotides, the CDR3 is TGTGCCAGCAGCTTAGGGAACAATCAGCCCCAGCATTTT.

This clone has just a few counts. The CDR3 loop reads CANISGTPSSYEQYF. DNA of the CDR3: TGTGCCAACATTTCCGGGACACCAAGCTCCTACGAGCAGTACTTC. V gene TRBV6-5 combines with J gene TRBJ2-7; tentatively, D is TRBD1 (6 bases). The CDR3 is made up of 15 amino acids. The V end was cut by 10 bases, the J end by 0 bases, with 19 bases between. Germline V gene data show CDR1 as MNHEY and CDR2 as SVGAGI.

This clone came up many times. J is TRBJ1-1 and V is TRBV18; D uncertain. Germline loops: CDR1 KGHSH, CDR2 LQKENI. V lost 0 bases, J lost 3 bases, and 11 bases lay in between. The CDR3 is 15 residues long. The CDR3: CASSPPKAGYTEAFF. CDR3 in DNA: TGTGCCAGCTCACCACCGAAGGCGGGGTACACTGAAGCTTTCTTT.

This clone was counted many times. J is TRBJ1-1 and V is TRBV3-1; perhaps TRBD1 as D (6 bases). The CDR3 sequence is 17 residues long. Germline values: CDR1 LGHDT, CDR2 YNNKEL (reference sequence). The V and J ends lost 1 base and 1 base respectively, with 16 bases between them. The CDR3 DNA reads TGTGCCAGCAGCCAAGTGGGGGGGGCAGGCTCGAACACTGAAGCTTTCTTT. It translates to CASSQVGGAGSNTEAFF.

This clone is medium-sized within its sample. V is TRBV11-2 and J is TRBJ1-2; D gene ambiguous. This CDR3 spans 12 amino acids. V lost 0 bases to trimming and J lost 8 bases, with 7 bases between them. CDR1 and CDR2 from the germline V gene are SGHAT and FQNNGV. The CDR3 loop reads CASSLDPSGYTF. The CDR3 DNA sequence: TGTGCCAGCAGCTTAGATCCGTCCGGCTACACCTTC.

This clone occurred many times. This rearrangement joins TRBV30 to TRBJ1-6, with TRBD1 matching 10 bases. The CDR3 spans 16 residues. After removal of 3 bases from V and 14 bases from J, the junction contained 16 bases not matched to a gene. CDR1 and CDR2 (germline): GTSNPN, SVGIG (reference sequence). CDR3 sequence (DNA): TGTGCCTGGAGATATGACAGGGGGCAGCCTCGGGCGTCCCTCCACTTT. Amino acids: CAWRYDRGQPRASLHF.

This clone was counted at least ten times. The V call is TRBV27, the J call TRBJ2-2, with 11 bases lining up with TRBD2. The V segment lost 5 bases and the J segment 6 bases; nucleotides outside the gene matches: 8. The CDR3 runs 16 residues. Germline V CDR1 and CDR2: MNHEY, SMNVEV (reference sequence). CDR3 nucleotide sequence: TGTGCCAGCAGTATAACTAGCGGGAGACTCGCCGGGGAGCTGTTTTTT. This encodes CASSITSGRLAGELFF.

This clone was found many times. This CDR3 is also generated by other DNA sequences in the sample. For the CDR3, the DNA is TGTGCCACCAGCAGAGAGACGGTCAGGGACAGCACAGATACGCAGTATTTT. This codes for CATSRETVRDSTDTQYF. The rearrangement links TRBV15 to TRBJ2-3; the D gene could be TRBD1 or TRBD2 (5 bases each). CDR1 is LNHNV and CDR2 is YYDKDF in the germline V gene (reference sequence). CDR3 length: 17 residues. The V end was cut by 0 bases, the J end by 0 bases, with 13 bases between.

This clone showed up many times. This chain uses TRBV11-2 with TRBJ1-2; maybe TRBD1 (5 bases). The ends were cut back, 3 bases at V and 4 bases at J, with 9 bases in the middle. The CDR3 covers 13 residues. Germline values: CDR1 SGHAT, CDR2 FQNNGV. The CDR3 DNA is TGTGCCAGCAGCTTTGGCAGGGCCTATGGCTACACCTTC. Protein product: CASSFGRAYGYTF.

J is TRBJ1-2 and V is TRBV27; perhaps TRBD1 as D (5 bases). The V and J ends lost 6 bases and 6 bases respectively, with 14 bases between them. The CDR3 contains 13 residues. In germline, CDR1 is MNHEY, CDR2 SMNVEV (reference sequence). The CDR3 bases are TGTGCCAGCAGCAGACAGAGGGCGCATGGCTACACCTTC. As protein: CASSRQRAHGYTF.

This clone occurred many times. The chain carries TRBV19 and TRBJ1-1; D possibly corresponds to TRBD1 (6 bases). The germline CDR1 and CDR2 sequences are LNHDA and SQIVND (reference sequence). The CDR3 extends over 15 amino acids. Deletions cut 5 bases from V and 5 bases from J, with 18 bases between. The CDR3: CASSSGEQGVTEAFF. For the CDR3, the DNA is TGTGCCAGTAGTTCCGGGGAACAGGGAGTAACTGAAGCTTTCTTT. The whole variable domain, remainder taken from reference TRBV19 and TRBJ1-1, is DGGITQSPKYLFRKEGQNVTLSCEQNLNHDAMYWYRQDPGQGLRLIYYSQIVNDFQKGDIAEGYSVSREKKESFPLTVTSAQKNPTAFYLCASSSGEQGVTEAFFGQGTRLTVV.

This clone was recorded at least ten times. V usage is TRBV7-8 and J usage is TRBJ2-1, with unresolved D. This CDR3 comprises 13 residues. From germline, CDR1 is SGHVS and CDR2 FQNEAQ. Between the trimmed V and J ends, which lost 1 base and 9 bases, there was a span of 10 bases. The CDR3 sequence: CASSLVPGFEQFF. CDR3 nucleotide sequence: TGTGCCAGCAGCTTAGTGCCCGGGTTTGAGCAGTTCTTC.

The sample holds many counts of this clone. The chain couples TRBV7-2 to TRBJ1-3, with D perhaps matching TRBD1 (6 bases). Trimming cost V 0 bases and J 0 bases, with 12 bases left between them. The germline CDR1 and CDR2 sequences are SGHTA and FQGNSA. The CDR3 length is 17 residues. The CDR3 DNA reads as TGTGCCAGCAGCTTAGCACCCAGGGGCAACTCTGGAAACACCATATATTTT. This gives the protein CASSLAPRGNSGNTIYF.

The chain is built from TRBV20-1 and TRBJ2-7, with a tentative D call TRBD2 (6 bases). Germline loops: CDR1 DFQATT, CDR2 SNEGSKA (reference sequence). V gave up 3 bases and J gave up 3 bases, with 15 bases separating them. CDR3 length equals 14 residues. The CDR3 coding sequence is TGCAGTGCTAGTGTGGGAGGCCTCCACTACGAGCAGTACTTC. It is translated as CSASVGGLHYEQYF.

This clone has at least ten counts. The chain joins TRBV20-1 to TRBJ2-2; the match to TRBD2 covers 9 bases. There are 16 residues in the CDR3. Germline CDR1 DFQATT, CDR2 SNEGSKA (reference sequence). The ends lost 5 bases at V and 0 bases at J; junction bases unmatched: 7. Here the CDR3 reads CSAATIAGANTGELFF. The CDR3 DNA reads as TGCAGTGCTGCAACGATAGCGGGAGCGAACACCGGGGAGCTGTTTTTT.

Regarding this clone: This likely comes from a read error, as the CDR3 has no conserved phenylalanine or tryptophan at its end. J is TRBJ2-5 and V is TRBV3-1; 9 nucleotides align to TRBD2. The CDR3 spans 14 residues. The J segment lost 5 bases and the V segment lost 4 bases, leaving 5 bases of the junction unmatched. Germline V gene lookup returns CDR1 LGHDT and CDR2 YNNKEL (reference sequence). CDR3 bases: TGTGCCAGCAGCCCTAGCGGGGCTTTGGAGACCCAGTACTCC. This codes for CASSPSGALETQYS.

This clone was detected ten times or more. The V call is TRBV11-3, the J call TRBJ2-7, with 9 bases matching TRBD1. V lost 5 bases to trimming and J lost 5 bases; unmatched junction nucleotides: 10. Germline V gene data show CDR1 as SGHNT and CDR2 as YENEEA. The CDR3 contains 15 residues. The CDR3 protein is CASSPGTGSSHEQYF. The CDR3 region has the DNA TGTGCCAGCAGCCCGGGGACAGGGAGTTCCCACGAGCAGTACTTC.

By share, this clone ranks as medium-sized. The CDR3 spells CASSLAGGGTAYEQYF. For the CDR3, the DNA is TGTGCCAGCAGTTTAGCCGGCGGGGGGACCGCCTACGAGCAGTACTTC. The chain employs TRBV6-1 and TRBJ2-7, with TRBD2 matching over 8 bases. Unmatched junction bases numbered 11, after V lost 5 bases and J lost 2 bases. The length of the CDR3 is 16 residues. CDR1 and CDR2 (germline): MNHNS, SASEGT.

This clone was seen many times. This chain joins TRBV2 and TRBJ2-5, with TRBD1 matching 7 bases. The junction had 5 bases not matched to a gene; V was cut back by 7 bases and J by 0 bases. CDR1 and CDR2 (germline): SNHLY, FYNNEI. CDR3 length: 14 residues. CDR3 loop: CASKMDRYQETQYF. The DNA for the CDR3 is TGTGCCAGCAAGATGGACAGGTACCAAGAGACCCAGTACTTC.